What follows are 18 T cell receptor beta chains derived from one specimen sequenced in a study of cytomegalovirus exposure and HLA in healthy donors (dated 2017 in TCRdb). Library preparation was by the immunoSEQ multiplex PCR assay. The multiplex PCR relied on a mix of 60 forward primers for TCR Vbeta segments and 13 reverse primers for TCR Jbeta segments. This immuneACCESS table, as held by TCRdb, lists in-frame sequences with V and J called but not all clones. Of the missing ones, under half trace to an unresolved V gene in checked studies; the others have no known cause. This sample comprises some 100,000 clones, 70% to 80% of them detected only once. The ten most abundant clones make up 3.5% to 4.5% of the sample. Material for sequencing was PBMCs. Source of these receptors: a female donor in good health and CMV-seropositive.

The CDR3 here is CASSLGASNYGYTF. CDR3 sequence (DNA): TGTGCCAGCAGCTTAGGGGCATCTAACTATGGCTACACCTTC. This rearrangement joins TRBV7-8 to TRBJ1-2; D uncertain. Deletions cut 1 base from V and 0 bases from J, with 6 bases between. CDR3 length equals 14 residues. Germline CDR1 SGHVS, CDR2 FQNEAQ.

Only one count was recorded for this clone. The chain combines TRBV30 with TRBJ2-3; D might be TRBD2 (5 bases). Germline V gene lookup returns CDR1 GTSNPN and CDR2 SVGIG (reference sequence). V lost 1 base and J 11 bases, leaving 22 bases between the germline ends. CDR3 length equals 15 residues. This CDR3 reads CAWSGLTLDLTWQYF. CDR3 sequence (DNA): TGTGCCTGGAGTGGACTAACACTGGACTTAACTTGGCAGTATTTT.

The rearrangement uses TRBV11-2 and TRBJ1-2; tentatively, D is TRBD1 (5 bases). Trimming took 7 bases from V and 4 from J, leaving 25 bases between them. Germline lookup yields CDR1 SGHAT and CDR2 FQNNGV. CDR3 size: 17 residues. The CDR3 here is CASTKGPEPRPSYGYTF. CDR3 nucleotides: TGTGCCAGCACCAAGGGGCCTGAACCCCGACCCAGCTATGGCTACACCTTC. Based on the CDR3 plus reference TRBV11-2 and TRBJ1-2, the full variable domain is EAGVAQSPRYKIIEKRQSVAFWCNPISGHATLYWYQQILGQGPKLLIQFQNNGVVDDSQLPKDRFSAERLKGVDSTLKIQPAKLEDSAVYLCASTKGPEPRPSYGYTFGSGTRLTVV.

This chain joins TRBV4-3 and TRBJ2-7, with D perhaps matching TRBD2 (6 bases). V dropped 2 bases and J dropped 4 bases, with 18 bases sitting between them. Germline lookup yields CDR1 LGHNA and CDR2 YSLEER. The CDR3 length is 16 residues. This CDR3 reads CASSQMPGLKHYEQYF. As DNA, the CDR3 is TGCGCCAGCAGCCAAATGCCGGGACTCAAGCATTACGAGCAGTACTTC.

The chain is built from TRBV6-1 and TRBJ2-1; TRBD2 agrees at 10 bases. This CDR3 has 15 residues. CDR1 MNHNS and CDR2 SASEGT come from the germline V gene. J gave up 7 bases and V 2 bases, and 5 bases lay outside the gene matches. CDR3 region: CASSELSGGWNEQFF. The CDR3 DNA reads TGTGCCAGCAGTGAACTTAGCGGGGGGTGGAATGAGCAGTTCTTC.

The chain links TRBV18 to TRBJ1-1, with 7 bases that match TRBD1. Germline V gene sequence: CDR1 KGHSH, CDR2 LQKENI. Trimming at V came to 4 bases and at J to 2 bases, leaving 16 bases not matched to a gene. This CDR3 comprises 18 residues. The CDR3 loop is CASSLSRTGARENTEAFF. In nucleotides, the CDR3 is TGTGCCAGCTCACTTTCGAGGACAGGAGCGAGAGAAAACACTGAAGCTTTCTTT.

The chain is built from TRBV30 and TRBJ2-5, with 12 bases lining up with TRBD1. V lost 1 base and J lost 5; bases outside the gene matches: 8. The CDR3 has 16 residues. Per the germline V gene, CDR1 is GTSNPN and CDR2 is SVGIG (reference sequence). As DNA, the CDR3 is TGTGCCTGGAGTGGGGTGGGACAGGGGGCCTGGGAGACCCAGTACTTC. Encoded protein: CAWSGVGQGAWETQYF.

The CDR3 protein is CASSRGEHNSPLHF. The CDR3 bases are TGTGCCAGTAGTAGGGGAGAGCATAATTCACCCCTCCACTTT. The chain is built from TRBV19 and TRBJ1-6; D unresolved. CDR1 is LNHDA, CDR2 SQIVND, per germline (reference sequence). CDR3 length equals 14 residues. Trimming pared 4 bases from V and 5 bases from J, leaving 9 bases between.

This clone appeared a single time. The chain recombines TRBV7-8 with TRBJ2-2; possibly TRBD1 for D (6 bases). Germline CDR1 reads SGHVS; CDR2 reads FQNEAQ. V was trimmed by 5 bases and J by 7 bases, leaving 17 bases between them. CDR3 length equals 15 residues. The CDR3 region is CASSKRDKSGGELFF. As DNA, the CDR3 is TGTGCCAGCAGCAAAAGGGACAAGTCGGGCGGGGAGCTGTTTTTT.

The chain uses TRBV7-9 and TRBJ1-2; TRBD1 is a possible D gene (5 bases). With 5 bases removed from V and 4 bases from J, the gap between germline ends came to 17 bases. Per germline, CDR1 SEHNR and CDR2 FQNEAQ (reference sequence). The CDR3 consists of 15 residues. As DNA, the CDR3 is TGTGCCAGCAGCCTAAAGGAGGGGCCAATCTATGGCTACACCTTC. Protein: CASSLKEGPIYGYTF. The full variable domain, its missing parts supplied by reference TRBV7-9 and TRBJ1-2, is DTGVSQNPRHKITKRGQNVTFRCDPISEHNRLYWYRQTLGQGPEFLTYFQNEAQLEKSRLLSDRFSAERPKGSFSTLEIQRTEQGDSAMYLCASSLKEGPIYGYTFGSGTRLTVV.

The V gene is TRBV4-1, the J gene TRBJ2-7; D unclear. The CDR3 extends over 14 amino acids. The ends were cut back, 4 bases at V and 3 bases at J, with 13 bases in the middle. Germline CDR1 MGHRA, CDR2 YSYEKL. CDR3 bases: TGCGCCAGCAGCCCCGCGACTGGAATCTACGAGCAGTACTTC. This codes for CASSPATGIYEQYF.

The chain carries TRBV6-5 and TRBJ2-5; 8 bases line up with TRBD1. This CDR3 has 15 amino acids. J gave up 5 bases and V 6 bases, and 11 bases lay outside the gene matches. In germline, CDR1 is MNHEY, CDR2 SVGAGI. The CDR3 nucleotides read TGTGCCAGCAGGACAGGACAGGGTAGGGTCGAGACCCAGTACTTC. Protein: CASRTGQGRVETQYF.

This chain joins TRBV18 and TRBJ2-7; no clear D. Germline V gives CDR1 KGHSH, CDR2 LQKENI. Deletions cut 3 bases from V and 5 bases from J, with 17 bases between. There are 15 residues in the CDR3. CDR3 DNA: TGTGCCAGCTCACCCTCGACTGCTTCGTCCAACGAGCAGTACTTC. It specifies CASSPSTASSNEQYF.

CDR3 sequence reads: CASSPRTREETQYF. The CDR3 DNA reads as TGTGCCAGTAGCCCTAGGACTAGGGAAGAGACCCAGTACTTC. The chain combines TRBV19 with TRBJ2-5; 7 bases match TRBD2. The length of the CDR3 is 14 residues. J lost 3 bases, V lost 6 bases, and 7 bases had no gene match. Germline-derived CDR1 and CDR2 are LNHDA and SQIVND (reference sequence).

The chain joins TRBV5-1 to TRBJ1-3; 7 bases map to TRBD1. J was trimmed by 1 base and V by 0 bases; bases with no gene match: 7. This CDR3 has 17 residues. From germline, CDR1 is SGHRS and CDR2 YFSETQ. The CDR3 protein is CASSLAGTELSGNTIYF. CDR3 DNA: TGCGCCAGCAGCTTGGCCGGGACAGAACTTTCTGGAAACACCATATATTTT.

The V call is TRBV5-1, the J call TRBJ2-3, with a tentative D call TRBD2 (5 bases). Germline CDR1 and CDR2: SGHRS and YFSETQ. The germline V and J ends were trimmed by 0 bases and 0 bases, with 14 bases remaining between them. CDR3 length: 17 amino acids. CDR3 DNA sequence: TGCGCCAGCAGCTTGGGTTCCGGGATACTAAGCACAGATACGCAGTATTTT. The encoded protein is CASSLGSGILSTDTQYF.

This clone was detected once. The chain uses TRBV5-1 and TRBJ1-4; no clear D gene. V lost 0 bases, J lost 4 bases, and 10 bases lay in between. Germline assignment: CDR1 SGHRS and CDR2 YFSETQ. The CDR3 is 15 amino acids. The CDR3 reads CASSLVPGDNEKLFF. In nucleotides, the CDR3 is TGCGCCAGCAGCTTGGTCCCCGGAGATAATGAAAAACTGTTTTTT.

In its sample, this clone was seen once. The genes are TRBV4-3 and TRBJ2-1; TRBD2 might be the D (7 bases). The length of the CDR3 is 14 residues. V shed 4 bases and J shed 13 bases, with 20 bases lying between them. Germline-derived CDR1 and CDR2 are LGHNA and YSLEER. CDR3 protein: CASSRISRGADQFF. The CDR3 bases are TGCGCCAGCAGCCGCATTAGTCGGGGGGCGGACCAGTTCTTC.